Detailed here is one TCR beta chain. The target antigen is unknown. The sample comes from a study of T cell responses to AZD1222 COVID-19 vaccine. Study-level findings and limits: Donors skewed white British and female; clonal diversity was possibly underestimated.

Repertoires were generated with immunoSEQ multiplex PCR, while TCRdb's copy carries only in-frame clones and drops some. This sample has about 100,000 clones, with around nine tenths found just once. This TCR derives from an adult in good health. The sequenced sample was peripheral blood, obtained on day 0 of AZD1222 vaccination.

For the CDR3, the DNA is TGCGCCACCCGGGGGCTTCTAAAGAACACTGAAGCTTTCTTT. Translated, it gives CATRGLLKNTEAFF. This rearrangement joins TRBV4-1 to TRBJ1-1; TRBD1 is a possible D gene (6 bases). The CDR3 contains 14 residues. The ends were cut back, 10 bases at V and 1 base at J, with 16 bases in the middle. CDR1 is MGHRA and CDR2 is YSYEKL in the germline V gene.